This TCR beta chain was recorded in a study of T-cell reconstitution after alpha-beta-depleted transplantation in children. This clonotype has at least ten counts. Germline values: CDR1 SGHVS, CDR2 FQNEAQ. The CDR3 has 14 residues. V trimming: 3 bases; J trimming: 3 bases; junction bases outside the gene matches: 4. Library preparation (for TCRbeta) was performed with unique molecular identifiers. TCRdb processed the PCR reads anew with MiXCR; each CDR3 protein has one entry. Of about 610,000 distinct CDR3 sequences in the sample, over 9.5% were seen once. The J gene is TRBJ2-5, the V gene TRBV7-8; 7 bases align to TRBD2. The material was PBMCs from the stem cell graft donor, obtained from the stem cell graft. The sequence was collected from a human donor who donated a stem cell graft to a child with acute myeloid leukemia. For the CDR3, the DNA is TGTGCCAGCAGCTTCTCCGGGACTAAAGAGACCCAGTACTTC. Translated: CASSFSGTKETQYF. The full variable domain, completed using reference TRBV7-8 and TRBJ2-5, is GAGVSQSPRYKVAKRGQDVALRCDPISGHVSLFWYQQALGQGPEFLTYFQNEAQLDKSGLPSDRFFAERPEGSVSTLKIQRTQQEDSAVYLCASSFSGTKETQYFGPGTRLLVL.